A selection of T cell receptor beta chains follows, all from one sample in a study of T cell responses to AZD1222 COVID-19 vaccine. The data were produced by immunoSEQ multiplex PCR, yet TCRdb's version contains in-frame clones alone and is incomplete. The table lists under 85,000 clones, roughly 86% of them singletons. This specimen was peripheral blood, taken on day 0 of MenACWY control vaccination. The receptors derive from an adult in good health. Each CDR3 is given with its conserved first and last residue. D genes are given only for firm matches. Only some rows state a clone size, as once, few, many or a class for expanded clones.

NA,TRBV10-3,TRBJ1-1,NA,TGTGCCATCAGTGAGCAAAGAGAGGCTTTCTTT,CAISEQREAFF
NA,TRBV21-1,TRBJ1-3,NA,TGTGCCAGCACCTCTTTGACAGGGGGAATTAACACCATATATTTT,CASTSLTGGINTIYF
NA,TRBV18,TRBJ1-3,NA,TGTGCCAGCTCCCCCGGGACACTCCCCACCATATATTTT,CASSPGTLPTIYF
NA,TRBV5-1,TRBJ2-1,NA,TGCGCCAGCAGCATTATCGGGGATTCCTACAATGAGCAGTTCTTC,CASSIIGDSYNEQFF
NA,TRBV7-9,TRBJ1-2,TRBD1,TGTGCCGGTCGGACGGGACAGGGAAGGGGCTACACCTTC,CAGRTGQGRGYTF
NA,TRBV7-9,TRBJ1-5,NA,TGTGCCAGCAGTCGAGGGCAGGATGGCCAGCCCCAGCATTTT,CASSRGQDGQPQHF
NA,TRBV19,TRBJ1-6,NA,TGTGCCAGTAGGACCCCGAGCTCCTATAATTCACCCCTCCACTTT,CASRTPSSYNSPLHF
few,TRBV5-6,TRBJ2-2,NA,TGTGCCAGCAGCCGGGGGTTTAACACCGGGGAGCTGTTTTTT,CASSRGFNTGELFF
few,TRBV5-4,TRBJ1-1,NA,TGTGCCAGCACGGCCGGGGAAAGCGTAAGAGGCACTGAAGCTTTCTTT,CASTAGESVRGTEAFF
NA,TRBV5-8,TRBJ1-5,NA,TGTGCCAGCGGAGCGCGAACGACAGGAAGGCAGCCCCAGCATTTT,CASGARTTGRQPQHF
NA,TRBV6-1,TRBJ2-1,NA,TGTGCCAGCAGTGAGGTCGGGAGTTACAATGAGCAGTTCTTC,CASSEVGSYNEQFF
NA,TRBV5-6,TRBJ2-2,NA,TGTGCCAGCGTCAGGGGAACCGGGGAGCTGTTTTTT,CASVRGTGELFF
NA,TRBV3-1/TRBV3-2,TRBJ1-3,NA,TGTGCCAGCAGCCAAGACGACACAGGGAGAAGAAACACCATATATTTT,CASSQDDTGRRNTIYF
NA,TRBV5-6,TRBJ2-7,NA,TGTGCCAGCAGCTTAACTGGCAGAGCGTCCTACGAGCAGTACTTC,CASSLTGRASYEQYF
NA,TRBV3-1/TRBV3-2,TRBJ1-2,NA,TGTGCCAGCAGCCAAGGGACCCACTTC,CASSQGTHF
NA,TRBV7-2,TRBJ1-5,TRBD1,TGTGCCAGCAGCTTAGAGGGACAGGGACAGCCCCAGCATTTT,CASSLEGQGQPQHF
NA,TRBV5-1,TRBJ2-3,TRBD1,TGCGCCAGCAGCTTAGGACAGGAGGACACAGATACGCAGTATTTT,CASSLGQEDTDTQYF
NA,TRBV28,TRBJ1-2,TRBD1,TGTGCCAGCAGGTTACGCCCCGGACAGGGAGGCTATGGCTACACCTTC,CASRLRPGQGGYGYTF
NA,TRBV4-3,TRBJ2-4,TRBD2,TGCGCCAGCCCCAGAGGGACTAGCGGGGGGGCGGCCAAAAACATTCAGTACTTC,CASPRGTSGGAAKNIQYF
NA,TRBV27,TRBJ2-7,TRBD1,TGTGCCAGCAGTTCGGGGACAGTTCCCTACGAGCAGTACTTC,CASSSGTVPYEQYF
NA,TRBV7-2,TRBJ1-5,NA,TGTGCCAGCAGCTTAGGGGGGCTAGGACAGCCCCAGCATTTT,CASSLGGLGQPQHF
NA,TRBV9,TRBJ2-1,TRBD1,TGTGCCAGCAGCGTAGTAGGACAGGGGTGGTATGAGCAGTTCTTC,CASSVVGQGWYEQFF
NA,TRBV9,TRBJ2-7,NA,TGTGCCAGCAGTGCTTGGGACACAACCTCCTACGAGCAGTACTTC,CASSAWDTTSYEQYF
NA,TRBV6-5,TRBJ2-5,NA,TGTGCCAGCAGTTACCCCAGGGACAAGGAGACCCAGTACTTC,CASSYPRDKETQYF
NA,TRBV2,TRBJ2-5,NA,TGTGCCAGCACCCTGAAAGAGACCCAGTACTTC,CASTLKETQYF
NA,TRBV12-3/TRBV12-4,TRBJ1-1,NA,TGTGCCAGCAGTTTAGCCCCTACCGAAGCTTTCTTT,CASSLAPTEAFF
NA,TRBV19,TRBJ1-1,NA,TGTGCCAGTAGTATCTCAGGGTATGGCACTGAAGCTTTCTTT,CASSISGYGTEAFF
NA,TRBV28,TRBJ2-7,NA,TGTGCCAGCAGTCTTGAACTTAATAGGTTCTACGAGCAGTACTTC,CASSLELNRFYEQYF
NA,TRBV18,TRBJ1-4,NA,TGTGCCAGCTCACCCCCGGGACGCGGGGATGAAAAACTGTTTTTT,CASSPPGRGDEKLFF
NA,TRBV5-8,TRBJ1-2,TRBD1,TGTGCCAGCAGCTTGTTACAGGGGGCGAGCGGCTACACCTTC,CASSLLQGASGYTF
NA,TRBV6-2/TRBV6-3,TRBJ2-5,NA,TGTGCCAGCAGTCGTTCAGGGGGGCAAGAGACCCAGTACTTC,CASSRSGGQETQYF
once,TRBV25-1,TRBJ2-7,NA,TGTGCCAGCAGTCCCGGGGTGGGTTTCTCCTACGAGCAGTACTTC,CASSPGVGFSYEQYF
NA,TRBV5-4,TRBJ1-2,TRBD1,TGTGCCAGCAGCTTGGCCGGGACAGGGTTTAACTATGGCTACACCTTC,CASSLAGTGFNYGYTF
NA,TRBV5-1,TRBJ2-7,NA,TGCGCCAGCAGGTCAGAGAGTCAGGTCTCCTACGAGCAGTACTTC,CASRSESQVSYEQYF
NA,TRBV19,TRBJ1-2,NA,TGTGCCAGTAGTACAACAGGGCGTCCTAGCAGTGGCTACACCTTC,CASSTTGRPSSGYTF
once,TRBV6-5,TRBJ2-5,NA,TGTGCCAGCAAAACAGGAAGGGAGACCCAGTACTTC,CASKTGRETQYF
NA,TRBV7-2,TRBJ1-1,NA,TGTGCCAGCAGCTTAATCCCGGGGGCCACTGAAGCTTTCTTT,CASSLIPGATEAFF
NA,TRBV6-5,TRBJ2-7,NA,TGTGCCAGCTCCCGCGGGGCCTACGAGCAGTACTTC,CASSRGAYEQYF
NA,TRBV15,TRBJ1-2,NA,TGTGCCACCAGCAGCTCCTATGGCTACACCTTC,CATSSSYGYTF
NA,TRBV5-6,TRBJ1-5,NA,TGTGCCAGCAGCAGAAGAGGGGTTAACAATCAGCCCCAGCATTTT,CASSRRGVNNQPQHF
NA,TRBV7-3,TRBJ2-2,NA,TGTGCCAGCAGCTTAACCACCAGGGCCGGGACCGGGGAGCTGTTTTTT,CASSLTTRAGTGELFF
NA,TRBV2,TRBJ2-3,NA,TGTGCCAGCAGTGTACGCGGGGCCACAGATACGCAGTATTTT,CASSVRGATDTQYF
NA,TRBV5-1,TRBJ2-2,NA,TGCGCCAGCAGCCTTACAGCAGCGGGGAACACCGGGGAGCTGTTTTTT,CASSLTAAGNTGELFF
NA,TRBV6-5,TRBJ2-2,TRBD1,TGTGCCAGCAAGGACAGGGTCAACACCGGGGAGCTGTTTTTT,CASKDRVNTGELFF
medium-sized,TRBV12-3/TRBV12-4,TRBJ2-7,NA,TGTGCCAGCAGTTACCCCACCTACGAGCAGTACTTC,CASSYPTYEQYF
NA,TRBV19,TRBJ1-5,TRBD1,TGTGCCAGTAGAAACAGGGGACAGGGTTTCAATCAGCCCCAGCATTTT,CASRNRGQGFNQPQHF
NA,TRBV5-1,TRBJ2-2,TRBD1,TGCGCCAGCAGCGTCTCCGGGACAGCGAACACCGGGGAGCTGTTTTTT,CASSVSGTANTGELFF
NA,TRBV18,TRBJ1-4,NA,TGTGCCAGCTCACTTCGGGGGCGCCCGGATGAAAAACTGTTTTTT,CASSLRGRPDEKLFF
NA,TRBV4-1,TRBJ2-7,TRBD2,TGCGCCAGCAGCCAACCCCTAGCGGGGGCCGGCTACGAGCAGTACTTC,CASSQPLAGAGYEQYF
NA,TRBV7-3,TRBJ1-3,NA,TGTGCCAGCAGCTTAGACGGAAGTGGTTCTCGGAACACCATATATTTT,CASSLDGSGSRNTIYF
few,TRBV6-5,TRBJ1-1,NA,TGTGCCAGCAGTTCCGGGGGGAAAGGGACTGAAGCTTTCTTT,CASSSGGKGTEAFF
NA,TRBV5-1,TRBJ2-5,NA,TGCGCCAGCAGCTTGGGTGTTCAGGGGTTGGTGGAGACCCAGTACTTC,CASSLGVQGLVETQYF
NA,TRBV6-6,TRBJ1-2,TRBD1,TGTGCCAGCAGTTACGACAGGGGCAATGGCTACACCTTC,CASSYDRGNGYTF
NA,TRBV18,TRBJ2-2,NA,TGTGCCAGCTCCCTAACTATCGACGACACCGGGGAGCTGTTTTTT,CASSLTIDDTGELFF
NA,TRBV27,TRBJ1-5,NA,TGTGCCAGCATGGGAGTAGCCCAGCATTTT,CASMGVAQHF